This TCR beta chain was profiled in a study of blood T cells in healthy people across ages. This CDR3 has 16 residues. Trimming removed 4 bases from V and 3 bases from J; junction bases left unmatched: 9. Germline CDR1 and CDR2: ENHRY and SYGVKD. The use of a sample-barcoded 5' primer and a J-beta primer mix characterized a second PCR of roughly 6 to 11 cycles. Each CDR3 protein is one row after TCRdb ran MiXCR on the 5' RACE reads. The table includes more than 800,000 distinct CDR3 sequences, 40% to 50% detected once. Material for sequencing was blood. The chain combines TRBV10-3 with TRBJ2-1, with 7 bases aligning to TRBD2. The source of this sequence is an older woman in good health. The CDR3, as DNA: TGTGCCATCAGTGGTCGAGTGGGAGGGCTCTACAATGAGCAGTTCTTC. Its protein product is CAISGRVGGLYNEQFF.